The 2 T cell receptor beta chains below all came from one sample that was sequenced in a study of cytomegalovirus exposure and HLA in healthy donors. Researchers ran the PCR with 60 Vbeta and 13 Jbeta primers. Data came from immunoSEQ multiplex PCR; TCRdb stores just in-frame clones and leaves some out. The sample consists of 150,000 or so clones, 82% of them appearing once. Sequences were obtained from PBMCs. These receptors came from a male donor in good health and CMV-seronegative.

This clone was observed a few times. This sequence joins TRBV9 and TRBJ2-2; 9 bases line up with TRBD1. J gave up 9 bases and V 3 bases, and 6 bases lay outside the gene matches. The germline gives CDR1 SGDLS, CDR2 YYNGEE. The CDR3 is 14 residues long. The CDR3 DNA reads TGTGCCAGCAGCGCCGGGACAGGGTCATGGGAGCTGTTTTTT. Its translation: CASSAGTGSWELFF.

The chain is built from TRBV5-1 and TRBJ2-2, with a weak D call TRBD1 (7 bases). The CDR3 totals 15 residues. Germline V lookup: CDR1 SGHRS, CDR2 YFSETQ. Trimming took 0 bases from V and 3 from J, leaving 9 bases between them. The CDR3 DNA follows: TGCGCCAGCAGCTTGGTCAGGGGGGACACCGGGGAGCTGTTTTTT. As protein: CASSLVRGDTGELFF. The variable domain in full, with the rest retrieved from reference TRBV5-1 and TRBJ2-2, is KAGVTQTPRYLIKTRGQQVTLSCSPISGHRSVSWYQQTPGQGLQFLFEYFSETQRNKGNFPGRFSGRQFSNSRSEMNVSTLELGDSALYLCASSLVRGDTGELFFGEGSRLTVL.